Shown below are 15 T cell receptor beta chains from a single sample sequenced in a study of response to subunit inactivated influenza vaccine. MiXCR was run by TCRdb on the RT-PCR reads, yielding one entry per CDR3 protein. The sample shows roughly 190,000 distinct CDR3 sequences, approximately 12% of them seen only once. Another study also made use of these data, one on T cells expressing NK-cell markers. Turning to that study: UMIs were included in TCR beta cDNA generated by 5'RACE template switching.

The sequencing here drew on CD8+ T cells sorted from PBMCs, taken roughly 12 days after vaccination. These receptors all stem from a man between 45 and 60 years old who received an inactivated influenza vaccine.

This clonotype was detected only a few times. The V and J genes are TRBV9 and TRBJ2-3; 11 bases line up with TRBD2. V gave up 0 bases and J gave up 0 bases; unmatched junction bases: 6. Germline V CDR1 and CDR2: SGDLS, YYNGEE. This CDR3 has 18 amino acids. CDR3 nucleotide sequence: TGTGCCAGCAGCGTAGGCTCTAGCGGGAGGACTAGCACAGATACGCAGTATTTT. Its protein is CASSVGSSGRTSTDTQYF.

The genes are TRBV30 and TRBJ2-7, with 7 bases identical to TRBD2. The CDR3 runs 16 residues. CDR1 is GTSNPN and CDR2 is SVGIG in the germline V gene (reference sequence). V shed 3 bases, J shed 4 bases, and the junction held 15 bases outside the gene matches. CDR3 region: CAWSDIWAGVAYEQYF. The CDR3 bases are TGTGCCTGGAGCGATATCTGGGCGGGAGTTGCGTACGAGCAGTACTTC.

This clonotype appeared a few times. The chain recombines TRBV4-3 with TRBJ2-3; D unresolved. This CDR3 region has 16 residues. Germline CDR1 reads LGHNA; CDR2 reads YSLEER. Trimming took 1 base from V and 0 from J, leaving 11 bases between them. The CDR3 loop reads CASSQGFAGSTDTQYF. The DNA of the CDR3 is TGCGCCAGCAGCCAAGGCTTTGCCGGTAGCACAGATACGCAGTATTTT.

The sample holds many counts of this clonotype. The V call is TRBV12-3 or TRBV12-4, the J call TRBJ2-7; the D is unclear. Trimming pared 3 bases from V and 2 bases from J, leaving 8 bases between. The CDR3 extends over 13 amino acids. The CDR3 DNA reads TGTGCCAGCAGTTTTTCCCCGACCTACGAGCAGTACTTC. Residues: CASSFSPTYEQYF.

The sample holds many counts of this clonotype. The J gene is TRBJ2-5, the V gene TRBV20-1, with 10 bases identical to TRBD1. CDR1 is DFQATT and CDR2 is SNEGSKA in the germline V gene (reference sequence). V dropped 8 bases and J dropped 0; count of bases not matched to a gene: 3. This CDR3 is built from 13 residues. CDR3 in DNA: TGCAGTTTAGGGACAGGGGACCAAGAGACCCAGTACTTC. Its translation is CSLGTGDQETQYF.

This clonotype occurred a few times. The CDR3 nucleotides read TGCAGCGTCAAGGACAGGGAAGTAGGGCAGTACTTC. Amino acid sequence: CSVKDREVGQYF. This rearrangement joins TRBV29-1 to TRBJ2-7; TRBD1 aligns across 8 bases. The CDR3 loop spans 12 amino acids. Germline V gives CDR1 SQVTM, CDR2 ANQGSEA. With V trimmed by 6 bases and J by 9 bases, 10 bases remained unmatched.

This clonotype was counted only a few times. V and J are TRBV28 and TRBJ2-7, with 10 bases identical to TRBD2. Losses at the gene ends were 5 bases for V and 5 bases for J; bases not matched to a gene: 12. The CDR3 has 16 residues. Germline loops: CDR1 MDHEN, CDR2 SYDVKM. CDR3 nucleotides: TGTGCCAGCAGTCCCGCCACGCTAGCGGGGGTCCACGAGCAGTACTTC. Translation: CASSPATLAGVHEQYF.

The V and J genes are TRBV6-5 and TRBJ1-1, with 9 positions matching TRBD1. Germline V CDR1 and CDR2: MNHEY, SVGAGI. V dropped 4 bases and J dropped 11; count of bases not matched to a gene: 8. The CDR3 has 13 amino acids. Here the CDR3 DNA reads TGTGCCAGCAGTTTGGACAGGGGACGTGAGGCTTTCTTT. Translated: CASSLDRGREAFF.

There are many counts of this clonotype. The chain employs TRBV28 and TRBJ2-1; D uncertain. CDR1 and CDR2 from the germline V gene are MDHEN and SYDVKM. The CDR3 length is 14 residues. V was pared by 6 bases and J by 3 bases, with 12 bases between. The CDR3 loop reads CASSPPDGYNEQFF. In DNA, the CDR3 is TGTGCCAGCAGCCCTCCCGACGGCTACAATGAGCAGTTCTTC.

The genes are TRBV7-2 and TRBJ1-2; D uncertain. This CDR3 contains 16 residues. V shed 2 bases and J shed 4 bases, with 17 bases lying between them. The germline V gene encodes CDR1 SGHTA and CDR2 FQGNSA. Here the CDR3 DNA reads TGTGCCAGCAGCTTACATTCCCAGGAAAACATCTATGGCTACACCTTC. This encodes CASSLHSQENIYGYTF.

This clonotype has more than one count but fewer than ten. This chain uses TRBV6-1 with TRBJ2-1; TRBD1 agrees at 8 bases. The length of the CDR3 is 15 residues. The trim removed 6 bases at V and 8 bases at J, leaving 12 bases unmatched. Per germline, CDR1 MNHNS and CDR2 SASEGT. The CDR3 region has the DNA TGTGCCAGCAGGGGACGAGACAGGGGTTACGATGAGCAGTTCTTC. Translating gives CASRGRDRGYDEQFF.

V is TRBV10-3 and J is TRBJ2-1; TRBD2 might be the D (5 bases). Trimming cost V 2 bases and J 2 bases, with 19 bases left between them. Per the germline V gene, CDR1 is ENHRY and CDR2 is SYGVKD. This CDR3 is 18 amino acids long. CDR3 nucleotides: TGTGCCATCAGTGAGATAGAAACGGCTAGCCGGACCTACAATGAGCAGTTCTTC. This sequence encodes CAISEIETASRTYNEQFF.

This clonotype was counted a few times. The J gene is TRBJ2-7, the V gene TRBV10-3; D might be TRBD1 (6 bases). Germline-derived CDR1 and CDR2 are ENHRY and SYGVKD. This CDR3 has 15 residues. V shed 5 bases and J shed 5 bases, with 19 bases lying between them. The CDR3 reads CAISMGWDTSNEQYF. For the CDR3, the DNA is TGTGCCATCAGTATGGGGTGGGACACTTCGAACGAGCAGTACTTC.

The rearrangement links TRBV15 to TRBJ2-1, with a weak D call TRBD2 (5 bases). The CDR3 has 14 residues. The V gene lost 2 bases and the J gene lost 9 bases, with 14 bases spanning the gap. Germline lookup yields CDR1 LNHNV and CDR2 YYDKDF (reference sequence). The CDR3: CATSRPGLSGEQFF. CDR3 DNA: TGTGCCACCAGCAGACCCGGACTTTCCGGTGAGCAGTTCTTC.

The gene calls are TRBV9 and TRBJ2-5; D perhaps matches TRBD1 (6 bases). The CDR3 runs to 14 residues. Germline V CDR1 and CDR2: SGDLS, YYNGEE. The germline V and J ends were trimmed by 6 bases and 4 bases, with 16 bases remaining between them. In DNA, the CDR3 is TGTGCCAGCACCACAGGGCATGTCGGAGAGACCCAGTACTTC. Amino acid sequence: CASTTGHVGETQYF.